What follows is one T cell receptor (beta chain) and its context. Its antigen is not known. This record belongs to a study of T cell responses to AZD1222 COVID-19 vaccine. The wider study: Combined were second doses at about 4 or about 12 weeks. General observations from the study: The study found Spike-specific TCR breadth and depth rose after two AZD1222 doses.

TCRdb's table, derived via immunoSEQ multiplex PCR, lists solely in-frame clones and lacks some. The sample records some 130,000 clones, 93% being singletons. This CDR3 region has 16 residues. Germline V gene lookup returns CDR1 MNHNS and CDR2 SASEGT. Trimming took off 4 bases at V and 4 bases at J, with 19 bases between the two ends. This TCR was recovered from an adult in good health. The chain joins TRBV6-1 to TRBJ1-1, with D tentatively TRBD1 (6 bases). The sequenced sample was peripheral blood, obtained on day 0 of AZD1222 vaccination. For the CDR3, the DNA is TGTGCCAGCAGTGTTCGACCGGCGGGGGCCGGCACTGAAGCTTTCTTT. The encoded protein is CASSVRPAGAGTEAFF.